The 8 T cell receptor beta chains below come from one sample, sequenced in a study of identical twins. In TCRdb, the 5' RACE reads were re-called with MiXCR into one record per CDR3 protein. The table lists about 530,000 distinct CDR3 sequences, around 22% of them singletons. Another study also made use of these data, one on yellow fever vaccine responses in identical twins.

Material for sequencing was CD4+ T cells sorted from blood. These receptors came from a woman under 30 in good health.

This chain links TRBV12-3 or TRBV12-4 with TRBJ2-3, with D perhaps matching TRBD2 (6 bases). Trimming left V 5 bases short and J 2 bases short, with 14 bases between. CDR3 length equals 15 residues. CDR3 region: CASSTFSGHTDTQYF. The CDR3 nucleotides read TGTGCCAGCAGTACGTTTAGCGGCCACACAGATACGCAGTATTTT.

The sample holds a few counts of this clonotype. This chain connects TRBV4-1 to TRBJ1-4; a weak D match, TRBD1 (5 bases). Between the trimmed V and J ends, which lost 4 bases and 8 bases, there was a span of 11 bases. This CDR3 region has 13 residues. Germline V gene sequence: CDR1 MGHRA, CDR2 YSYEKL. In nucleotides, the CDR3 is TGCGCCAGCAGCCTATGGGGGTGGGAAAAACTGTTTTTT. This encodes CASSLWGWEKLFF.

This clonotype was found many times. The V and J genes are TRBV3-1 and TRBJ1-3, with D perhaps matching TRBD1 (5 bases). Germline-derived CDR1 and CDR2 are LGHDT and YNNKEL (reference sequence). This CDR3 comprises 17 residues. Trimming removed 1 base at V and 0 bases at J, with 13 bases between. CDR3 region: CASSQGPGATSGNTIYF. The CDR3 DNA is TGTGCCAGCAGCCAAGGTCCCGGGGCTACCTCTGGAAACACCATATATTTT.

This clonotype turned up a few times. The chain combines TRBV2 with TRBJ2-3, with 13 bases fitting TRBD2. The CDR3 sequence is 18 residues long. The V gene end was trimmed by 4 bases and the J gene end by 4 bases; junction bases not matched to a gene: 11. In germline, CDR1 is SNHLY, CDR2 FYNNEI. In DNA, the CDR3 is TGTGCCAGCAGTGTAATACTAGCGGGGGGGCTCCCGGCAGATACGCAGTATTTT. This codes for CASSVILAGGLPADTQYF.

J is TRBJ2-2 and V is TRBV24-1; D unresolved. This CDR3 region has 16 residues. CDR1 KGHDR and CDR2 SFDVKD come from the germline V gene. The ends were cut back, 4 bases at V and 0 bases at J, with 11 bases in the middle. The CDR3 DNA reads as TGTGCCACCAGTGACTGGAGACGCGCGAACACCGGGGAGCTGTTTTTT. Translation: CATSDWRRANTGELFF.

The gene calls are TRBV28 and TRBJ2-5; 11 bases agree with TRBD2. The ends lost 5 bases at V and 4 bases at J; junction bases unmatched: 6. The CDR3 sequence is 15 residues long. Looked up from germline, CDR1 is MDHEN and CDR2 is SYDVKM. The CDR3 coding sequence is TGTGCCAGCAGTCCCGGGACTAGCGGTTTAGAGACCCAGTACTTC. Translated, it gives CASSPGTSGLETQYF.

This clonotype was counted only a few times. J is TRBJ1-6 and V is TRBV14; D remains ambiguous. Germline V gene sequence: CDR1 SGHDN, CDR2 FVKESK. V lost 0 bases, J lost 5 bases, and 8 bases lay in between. This CDR3 comprises 15 residues. The CDR3 coding sequence is TGTGCCAGCAGCCAAGATCTCGAGCATAATTCACCCCTCCACTTT. Translated: CASSQDLEHNSPLHF.

This chain uses TRBV13 with TRBJ1-2; D is uncertain. V was clipped by 3 bases and J by 8 bases, with 10 bases between them. The germline gives CDR1 PRHDT, CDR2 FYEKMQ (reference sequence). CDR3 length equals 12 residues. The CDR3 sequence is CASSLSRSGYTF. The CDR3 nucleotides are TGTGCCAGCAGCTTGAGTCGGAGCGGCTACACCTTC.